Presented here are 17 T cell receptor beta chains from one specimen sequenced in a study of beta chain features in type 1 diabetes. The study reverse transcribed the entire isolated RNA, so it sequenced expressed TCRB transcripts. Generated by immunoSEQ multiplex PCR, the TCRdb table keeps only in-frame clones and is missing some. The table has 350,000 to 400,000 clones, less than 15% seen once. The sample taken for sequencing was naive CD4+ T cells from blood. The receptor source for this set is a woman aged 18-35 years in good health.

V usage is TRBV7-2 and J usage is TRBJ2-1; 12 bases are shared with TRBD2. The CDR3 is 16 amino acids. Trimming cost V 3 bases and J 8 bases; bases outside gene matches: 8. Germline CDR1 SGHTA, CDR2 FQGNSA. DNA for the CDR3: TGTGCCAGCAGCTTTGACCTAGCGGGAGGGCGCTATGAGCAGTTCTTC. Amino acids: CASSFDLAGGRYEQFF. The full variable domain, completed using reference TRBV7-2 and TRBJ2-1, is GAGVSQSPSNKVTEKGKDVELRCDPISGHTALYWYRQSLGQGLEFLIYFQGNSAPDKSGLPSDRFSAERTGGSVSTLTIQRTQQEDSAVYLCASSFDLAGGRYEQFFGPGTRLTVL.

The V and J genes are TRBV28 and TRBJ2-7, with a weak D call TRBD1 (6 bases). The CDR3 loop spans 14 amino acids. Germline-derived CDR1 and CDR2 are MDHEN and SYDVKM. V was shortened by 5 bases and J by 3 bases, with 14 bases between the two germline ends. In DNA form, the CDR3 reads TGTGCCAGCAGTCAGCAGGGGAAGTACTACGAGCAGTACTTC. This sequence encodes CASSQQGKYYEQYF.

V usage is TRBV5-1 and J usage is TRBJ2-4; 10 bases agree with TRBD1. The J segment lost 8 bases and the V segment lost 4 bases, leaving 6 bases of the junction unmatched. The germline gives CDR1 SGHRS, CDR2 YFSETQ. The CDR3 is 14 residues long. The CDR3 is CASSPGTGVHIQYF. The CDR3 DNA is TGCGCCAGCAGCCCCGGGACAGGGGTGCACATTCAGTACTTC.

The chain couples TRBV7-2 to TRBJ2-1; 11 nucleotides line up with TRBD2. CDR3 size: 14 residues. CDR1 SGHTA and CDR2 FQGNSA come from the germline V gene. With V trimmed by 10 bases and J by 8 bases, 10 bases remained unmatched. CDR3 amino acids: CANSGRGSLDEQFF. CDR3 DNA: TGTGCCAATAGCGGGAGGGGGAGTCTTGATGAGCAGTTCTTC.

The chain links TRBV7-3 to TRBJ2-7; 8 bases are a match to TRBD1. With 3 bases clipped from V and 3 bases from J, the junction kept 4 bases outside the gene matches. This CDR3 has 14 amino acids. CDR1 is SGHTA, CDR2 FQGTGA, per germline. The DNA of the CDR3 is TGTGCCAGCAGCTTGGACAGGGATAGCTACGAGCAGTACTTC. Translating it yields CASSLDRDSYEQYF.

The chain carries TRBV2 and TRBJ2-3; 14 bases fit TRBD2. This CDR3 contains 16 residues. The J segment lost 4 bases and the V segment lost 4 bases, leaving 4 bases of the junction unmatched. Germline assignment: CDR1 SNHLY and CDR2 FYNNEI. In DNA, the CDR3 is TGTGCCAGCAGTGTAGGACTAGCGGGAGGATCAGATACGCAGTATTTT. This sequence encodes CASSVGLAGGSDTQYF.

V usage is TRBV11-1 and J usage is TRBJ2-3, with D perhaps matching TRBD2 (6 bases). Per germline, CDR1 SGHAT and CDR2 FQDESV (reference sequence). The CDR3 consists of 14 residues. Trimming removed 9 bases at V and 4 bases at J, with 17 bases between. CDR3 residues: CARTGLRFSDTQYF. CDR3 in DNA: TGTGCCAGGACGGGACTGCGGTTCTCAGATACGCAGTATTTT. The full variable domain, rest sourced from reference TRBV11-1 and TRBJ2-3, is EAEVAQSPRYKITEKSQAVAFWCDPISGHATLYWYRQILGQGPELLVQFQDESVVDDSQLPKDRFSAERLKGVDSTLKIQPAELGDSAMYLCARTGLRFSDTQYFGPGTRLTVL.

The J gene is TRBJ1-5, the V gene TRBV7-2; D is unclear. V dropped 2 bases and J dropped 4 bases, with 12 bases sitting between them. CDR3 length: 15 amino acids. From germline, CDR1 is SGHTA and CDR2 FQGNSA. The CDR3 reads CASSLSPMRNQPQHF. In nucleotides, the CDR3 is TGTGCCAGCAGCTTATCCCCCATGAGGAATCAGCCCCAGCATTTT.

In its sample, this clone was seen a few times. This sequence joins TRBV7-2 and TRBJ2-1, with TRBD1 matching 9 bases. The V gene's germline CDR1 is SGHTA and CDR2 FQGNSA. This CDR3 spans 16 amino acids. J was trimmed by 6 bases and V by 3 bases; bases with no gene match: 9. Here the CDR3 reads CASSFFRTGVGNEQFF. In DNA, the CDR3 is TGTGCCAGCAGCTTCTTCCGGACAGGGGTCGGCAATGAGCAGTTCTTC.

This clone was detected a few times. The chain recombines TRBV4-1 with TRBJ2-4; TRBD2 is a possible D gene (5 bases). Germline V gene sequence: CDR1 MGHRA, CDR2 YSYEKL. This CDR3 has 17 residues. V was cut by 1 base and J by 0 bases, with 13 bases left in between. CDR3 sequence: CASSQARLALAKNIQYF. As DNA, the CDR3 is TGCGCCAGCAGCCAAGCCCGCCTAGCCTTAGCCAAAAACATTCAGTACTTC.

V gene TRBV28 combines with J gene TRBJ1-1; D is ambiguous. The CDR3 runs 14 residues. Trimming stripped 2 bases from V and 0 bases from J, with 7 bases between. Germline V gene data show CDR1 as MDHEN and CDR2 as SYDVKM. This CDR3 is CASSLEALNTEAFF. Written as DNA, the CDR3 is TGTGCCAGCAGTTTAGAGGCTTTGAACACTGAAGCTTTCTTT. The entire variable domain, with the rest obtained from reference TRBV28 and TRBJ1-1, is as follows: DVKVTQSSRYLVKRTGEKVFLECVQDMDHENMFWYRQDPGLGLRLIYFSYDVKMKEKGDIPEGYSVSREKKERFSLILESASTNQTSMYLCASSLEALNTEAFFGQGTRLTVV.

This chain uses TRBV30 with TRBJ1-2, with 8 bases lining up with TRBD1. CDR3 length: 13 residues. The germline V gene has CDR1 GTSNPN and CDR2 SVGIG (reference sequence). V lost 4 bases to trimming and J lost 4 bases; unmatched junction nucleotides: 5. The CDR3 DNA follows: TGTGCCTGGAAACCGGGACAGGCCTATGGCTACACCTTC. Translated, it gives CAWKPGQAYGYTF.

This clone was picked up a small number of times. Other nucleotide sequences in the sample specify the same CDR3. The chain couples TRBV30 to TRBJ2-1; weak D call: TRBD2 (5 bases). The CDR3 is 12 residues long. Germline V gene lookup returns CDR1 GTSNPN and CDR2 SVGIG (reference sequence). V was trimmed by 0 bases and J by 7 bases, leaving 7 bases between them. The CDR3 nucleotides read TGTGCCTGGAGTGTCCGCGGGAATGAGCAGTTCTTC. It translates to CAWSVRGNEQFF.

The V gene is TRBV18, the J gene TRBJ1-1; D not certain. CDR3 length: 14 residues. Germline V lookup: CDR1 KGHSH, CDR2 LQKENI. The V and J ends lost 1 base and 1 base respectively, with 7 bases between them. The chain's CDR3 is CASSPRAGNTEAFF. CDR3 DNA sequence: TGTGCCAGCTCACCACGAGCGGGGAACACTGAAGCTTTCTTT.

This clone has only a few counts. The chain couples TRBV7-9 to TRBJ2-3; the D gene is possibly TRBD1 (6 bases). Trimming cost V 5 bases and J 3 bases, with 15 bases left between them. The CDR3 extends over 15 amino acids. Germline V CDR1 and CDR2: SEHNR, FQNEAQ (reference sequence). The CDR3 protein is CASSTAGTTTDTQYF. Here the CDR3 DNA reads TGTGCCAGCAGCACCGCCGGGACAACAACAGATACGCAGTATTTT.

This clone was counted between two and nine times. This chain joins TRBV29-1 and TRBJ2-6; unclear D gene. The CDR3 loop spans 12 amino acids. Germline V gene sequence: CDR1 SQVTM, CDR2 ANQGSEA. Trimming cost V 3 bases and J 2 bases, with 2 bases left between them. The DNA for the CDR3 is TGCAGCGTTGACACTGGGGCCAACGTCCTGACTTTC. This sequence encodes CSVDTGANVLTF.

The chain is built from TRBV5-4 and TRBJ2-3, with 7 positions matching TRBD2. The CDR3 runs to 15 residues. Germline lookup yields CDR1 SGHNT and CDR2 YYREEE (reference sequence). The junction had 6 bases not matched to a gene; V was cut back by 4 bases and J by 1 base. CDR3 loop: CASSAMGGGTDTQYF. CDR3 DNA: TGTGCCAGCAGCGCTATGGGGGGGGGCACAGATACGCAGTATTTT.